Listed below are T cell receptor beta chains from one sample, sequenced in a study of cytomegalovirus exposure and HLA in healthy donors. This table comes from immunoSEQ multiplex PCR, and its TCRdb copy is limited to in-frame clones, with some not included. The profile shows 90,000 to 100,000 clones, about three quarters of them singletons. Material for sequencing was PBMCs. These receptors all stem from a man in his forties or fifties in good health and CMV-seronegative. The conserved cysteine and the conserved F or W are not part of the CDR3 here. For some rows the clone size is stated as once, few or many, or as a class when expanded; others skip it.

v_gene,abundance,CDR3aa
TRBV2,NA,ASSAGQGHTEAF
TRBV5-5,NA,ASSSGQGIGNQPQH
TRBV6-1,NA,ASSEFLNRVYTEAF
TRBV5-1,NA,ASSLSGTGSTGANVLT
TRBV5-4,few,ASSPGTMNTGELF
TRBV27,NA,ASSKLGTRRGGEQF
TRBV6-1,few,ASSSDRGWVYEQY
TRBV28,once,ASSINTLGQADYEQY
TRBV9,NA,ASSISPFSGGTDTQY
TRBV12-5,NA,ASGSPGVSSYEQY
TRBV20-1,NA,SAQGGNTIY
TRBV9,NA,ASSARTSGGAWQETQY
TRBV6-1,few,ASSEAPPGGNTEAF
TRBV18,NA,ASSRNAGEKLF
TRBV18,NA,ASSPRDSSYEQY
TRBV11-2,NA,ASSFLTTTGAFGTDTQY